One and the same sample provided the 10 T cell receptor beta chains below, sequenced in a study of regulatory T cells in long-lasting Graves disease. Building of the TCR beta libraries involved iRepertoire HTBI primers and Arm-PCR of CDR3 regions. TCRdb itself ran the multiplex PCR reads through MiXCR, one entry per CDR3 protein. This table holds about 240,000 distinct CDR3 sequences, roughly 21% found once. Documented time point: newly diagnosed GD, antithyroid drugs for less than 3 months. The authors made the TCR library using RNA they extracted from PBMCs. The sample was peripheral blood mononuclear cells (PBMCs), taken at new diagnosis, from a patient treated with antithyroid drugs. The receptors stem from a female donor with Graves disease.

This clonotype was detected many times. J is TRBJ2-3 and V is TRBV7-2; 8 bases agree with TRBD1. Germline V gene data show CDR1 as SGHTA and CDR2 as FQGNSA. Trimming cost V 2 bases and J 1 base; bases outside gene matches: 8. The CDR3 has 17 residues. The CDR3: CASSLSFAGGGTDTQYF. CDR3 in DNA: TGTGCCAGCAGCTTAAGTTTCGCAGGGGGCGGCACAGATACGCAGTATTTT.

Many counts were recorded for this clonotype. The J gene is TRBJ1-3, the V gene TRBV12-3 or TRBV12-4, with D uncertain. The CDR3 covers 16 residues. Deletions cut 5 bases from V and 0 bases from J, with 14 bases between. The CDR3 loop is CASSRVRTNSGNTIYF. The DNA for the CDR3 is TGTGCCAGCAGTCGGGTCAGGACGAACTCTGGAAACACCATATATTTT.

A word on this clonotype: A far bigger clonotype differs at one base, so this is likely a read error. The chain carries TRBV11-3 and TRBJ2-1; 7 bases are a match to TRBD1. This CDR3 is built from 14 residues. The V gene's germline CDR1 is SGHNT and CDR2 YENEEA. V lost 5 bases and J lost 10; bases outside the gene matches: 11. The CDR3 reads CASSDIDRAYEQFF. CDR3 coding DNA: TGTGCCAGCAGCGATATAGACAGGGCCTACGAGCAGTTCTTC.

This clonotype was counted at least ten times. The chain joins TRBV3-1 to TRBJ2-1; D is perhaps TRBD2 (5 bases). The CDR3 extends over 17 amino acids. V lost 0 bases, J lost 7 bases, and 19 bases lay in between. CDR1 is LGHDT, CDR2 YNNKEL, per germline (reference sequence). DNA of the CDR3: TGTGCCAGCAGCCAAGATCTGCGCGGGTTGGAAAAAAATGAGCAGTTCTTC. It translates to CASSQDLRGLEKNEQFF.

This clonotype was detected ten times or more. The chain couples TRBV5-4 to TRBJ2-7; 9 nucleotides match TRBD1. With V trimmed by 3 bases and J by 6 bases, 7 bases remained unmatched. CDR1 is SGHNT and CDR2 is YYREEE in the germline V gene (reference sequence). The CDR3 loop spans 14 amino acids. This chain's CDR3 is CASSSSGTGFEQYF. The CDR3 coding sequence is TGTGCCAGCAGCTCATCCGGGACAGGGTTCGAGCAGTACTTC. The entire variable domain, with the rest obtained from reference TRBV5-4 and TRBJ2-7, is as follows: ETGVTQSPTHLIKTRGQQVTLRCSSQSGHNTVSWYQQALGQGPQFIFQYYREEENGRGNFPPRFSGLQFPNYSSELNVNALELDDSALYLCASSSSGTGFEQYFGPGTRLTVT.

This clonotype was found many times. The V gene is TRBV20-1, the J gene TRBJ1-1, with a tentative D call TRBD1 (5 bases). The germline gives CDR1 DFQATT, CDR2 SNEGSKA (reference sequence). This CDR3 comprises 15 residues. V lost 2 bases, J lost 7 bases, and 20 bases lay in between. CDR3 DNA sequence: TGCAGTGCTAGAAATCCAGGGAGCTCGGTAGGTGAAGCTTTCTTT. Translating it yields CSARNPGSSVGEAFF.

This clonotype was observed many times. CDR3 in DNA: TGCAGCGTCCAACGCGGACAGCCAGATACGCAGTATTTT. Its translation: CSVQRGQPDTQYF. The chain carries TRBV29-1 and TRBJ2-3, with D perhaps matching TRBD1 (6 bases). This CDR3 is built from 13 residues. The V and J ends lost 6 bases and 4 bases respectively, with 14 bases between them. Germline loops: CDR1 SQVTM, CDR2 ANQGSEA.

As for this clonotype: This may be a read error: a much more frequent sequence differs by one nucleotide. The chain links TRBV6-2 or TRBV6-3 to TRBJ2-2; no definite D call. This CDR3 spans 12 amino acids. The germline V gene has CDR1 MNHEY and CDR2 SVGEGT. Trimming removed 8 bases at V and 6 bases at J, with 10 bases between. DNA for the CDR3: TGTGCCAGCGCAACGAATTCCGGGGAGCTGTTTTTT. It codes for CASATNSGELFF.

This clonotype has at least ten counts. This rearrangement joins TRBV28 to TRBJ2-7, with D possibly TRBD2 on 5 matching bases. Germline V gives CDR1 MDHEN, CDR2 SYDVKM. CDR3 size: 13 residues. The V end lost 7 bases, the J end lost 3 bases, and 13 bases lay between the germline ends. The CDR3 reads CASKFEGNYEQYF. CDR3 DNA sequence: TGTGCCAGCAAGTTTGAGGGAAACTACGAGCAGTACTTC.

This clonotype was detected ten times or more. The rearrangement links TRBV28 to TRBJ1-6; D perhaps matches TRBD1 (6 bases). The CDR3 sequence is 16 residues long. V was trimmed by 2 bases and J by 9 bases, leaving 17 bases between them. CDR1 and CDR2 (germline): MDHEN, SYDVKM. CDR3: CASSLARDRKPSPLHF. DNA of the CDR3: TGTGCCAGCAGTTTAGCTCGCGACAGGAAACCTTCACCCCTCCACTTT.